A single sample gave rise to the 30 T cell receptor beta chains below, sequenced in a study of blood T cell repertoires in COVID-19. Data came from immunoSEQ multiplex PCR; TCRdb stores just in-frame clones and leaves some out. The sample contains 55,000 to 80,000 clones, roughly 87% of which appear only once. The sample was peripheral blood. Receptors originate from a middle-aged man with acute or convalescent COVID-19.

This chain's CDR3 is CASSSTSVETQYF. The CDR3 DNA reads as TGCGCCAGCAGCTCTACTAGCGTAGAGACCCAGTACTTC. J is TRBJ2-5 and V is TRBV4-1; 7 bases align to TRBD2. Looked up from germline, CDR1 is MGHRA and CDR2 is YSYEKL. V shed 5 bases, J shed 4 bases, and the junction held 4 bases outside the gene matches. This CDR3 region has 13 residues.

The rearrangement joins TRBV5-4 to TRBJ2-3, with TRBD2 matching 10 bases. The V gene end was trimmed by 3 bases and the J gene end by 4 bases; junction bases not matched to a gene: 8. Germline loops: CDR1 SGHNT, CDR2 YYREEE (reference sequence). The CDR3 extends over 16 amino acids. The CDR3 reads CASSWEAGGLADTQYF. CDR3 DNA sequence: TGTGCCAGCAGCTGGGAAGCGGGGGGGCTGGCAGATACGCAGTATTTT.

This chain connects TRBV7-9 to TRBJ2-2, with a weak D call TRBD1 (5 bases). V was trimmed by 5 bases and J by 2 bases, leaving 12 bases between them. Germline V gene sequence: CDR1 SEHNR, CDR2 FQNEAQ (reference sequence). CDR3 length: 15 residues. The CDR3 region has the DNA TGTGCCAGCAGCATGATGGGGCGCAACACCGGGGAGCTGTTTTTT. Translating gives CASSMMGRNTGELFF.

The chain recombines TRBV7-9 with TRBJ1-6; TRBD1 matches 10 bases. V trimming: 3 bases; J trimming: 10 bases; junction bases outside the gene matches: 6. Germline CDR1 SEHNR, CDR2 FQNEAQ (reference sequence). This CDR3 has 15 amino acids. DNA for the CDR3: TGTGCCAGCAGCTTGGGGACAGGGGATTACTCACCCCTCCACTTT. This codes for CASSLGTGDYSPLHF. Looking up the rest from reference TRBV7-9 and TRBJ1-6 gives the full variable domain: DTGVSQNPRHKITKRGQNVTFRCDPISEHNRLYWYRQTLGQGPEFLTYFQNEAQLEKSRLLSDRFSAERPKGSFSTLEIQRTEQGDSAMYLCASSLGTGDYSPLHFGNGTRLTVT.

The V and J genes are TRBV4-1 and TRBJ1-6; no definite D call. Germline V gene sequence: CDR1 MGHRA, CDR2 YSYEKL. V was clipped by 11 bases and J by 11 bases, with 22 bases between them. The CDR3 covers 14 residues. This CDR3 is CASQAGDLRAPLHF. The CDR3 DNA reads TGCGCCTCACAAGCAGGTGACCTACGAGCACCCCTCCACTTT.

CDR3 DNA sequence: TGTGCTAGTGGTTTGGTCCAGGGTGGAGGGGTGTCCGAGCAGTACTTC. It specifies CASGLVQGGGVSEQYF. This chain joins TRBV12-5 and TRBJ2-7; maybe TRBD2 (6 bases). The germline CDR1 and CDR2 sequences are LGHNT and FRNRAP. The CDR3 has 16 amino acids. Trimming took off 0 bases at V and 6 bases at J, with 18 bases between the two ends.

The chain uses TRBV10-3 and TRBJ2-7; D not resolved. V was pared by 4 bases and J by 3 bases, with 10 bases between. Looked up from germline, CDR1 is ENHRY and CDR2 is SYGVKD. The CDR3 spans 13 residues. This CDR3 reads CAISAYNLYEQYF. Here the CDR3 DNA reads TGTGCCATCAGTGCGTACAATCTCTACGAGCAGTACTTC.

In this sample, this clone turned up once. In nucleotides, the CDR3 is TGTGCCAGTAGTATACCCTACAGCTACAACTACAATGAGCAGTTCTTC. It yields the protein CASSIPYSYNYNEQFF. The chain combines TRBV19 with TRBJ2-1, with no clear D. Looked up from germline, CDR1 is LNHDA and CDR2 is SQIVND (reference sequence). Trimming took off 2 bases at V and 3 bases at J, with 14 bases between the two ends. The CDR3 runs to 16 residues. Using reference TRBV19 and TRBJ2-1 for the parts outside the CDR3, the full variable domain is DGGITQSPKYLFRKEGQNVTLSCEQNLNHDAMYWYRQDPGQGLRLIYYSQIVNDFQKGDIAEGYSVSREKKESFPLTVTSAQKNPTAFYLCASSIPYSYNYNEQFFGPGTRLTVL.

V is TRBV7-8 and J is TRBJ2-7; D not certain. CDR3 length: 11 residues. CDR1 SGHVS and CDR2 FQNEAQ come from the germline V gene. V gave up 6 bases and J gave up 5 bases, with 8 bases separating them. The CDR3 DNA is TGTGCCAGCAGTAGAACTCACGAGCAGTACTTC. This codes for CASSRTHEQYF. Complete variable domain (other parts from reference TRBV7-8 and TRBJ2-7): GAGVSQSPRYKVAKRGQDVALRCDPISGHVSLFWYQQALGQGPEFLTYFQNEAQLDKSGLPSDRFFAERPEGSVSTLKIQRTQQEDSAVYLCASSRTHEQYFGPGTRLTVT.

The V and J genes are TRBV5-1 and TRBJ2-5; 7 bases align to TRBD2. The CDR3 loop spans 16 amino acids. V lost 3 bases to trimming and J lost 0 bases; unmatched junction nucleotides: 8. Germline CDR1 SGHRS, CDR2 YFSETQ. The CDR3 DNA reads TGCGCCAGCAGCTCCCAGACGGGGGGATACCAAGAGACCCAGTACTTC. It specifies CASSSQTGGYQETQYF.

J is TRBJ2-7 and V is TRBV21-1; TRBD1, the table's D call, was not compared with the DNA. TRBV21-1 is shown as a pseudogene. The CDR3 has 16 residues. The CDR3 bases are TGTGCCAGCAGCAAAAAGGTCGAACAGGGCACCTACGAGCAGTACTTC. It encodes CASSKKVEQGTYEQYF.

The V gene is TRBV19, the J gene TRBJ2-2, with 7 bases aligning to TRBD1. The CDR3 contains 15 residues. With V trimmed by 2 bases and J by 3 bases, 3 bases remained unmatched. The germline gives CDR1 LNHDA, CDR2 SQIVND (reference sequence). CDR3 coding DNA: TGTGCCAGTAGTATACCGGGACAGTACACCGGGGAGCTGTTTTTT. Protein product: CASSIPGQYTGELFF.

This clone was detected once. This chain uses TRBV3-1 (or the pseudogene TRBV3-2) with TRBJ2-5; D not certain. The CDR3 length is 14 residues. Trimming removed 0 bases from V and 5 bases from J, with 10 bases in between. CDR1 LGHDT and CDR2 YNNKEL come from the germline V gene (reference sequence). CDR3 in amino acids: CASSQDSTRETQYF. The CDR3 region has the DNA TGTGCCAGCAGCCAAGACTCGACACGGGAGACCCAGTACTTC.

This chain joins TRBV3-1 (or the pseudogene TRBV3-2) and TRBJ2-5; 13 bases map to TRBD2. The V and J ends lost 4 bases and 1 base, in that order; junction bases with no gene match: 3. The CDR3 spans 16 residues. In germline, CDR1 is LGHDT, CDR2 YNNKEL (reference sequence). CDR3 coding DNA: TGTGCCAGCAGCCCTGGACTAGCGGGGGCCCAAGAGACCCAGTACTTC. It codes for CASSPGLAGAQETQYF.

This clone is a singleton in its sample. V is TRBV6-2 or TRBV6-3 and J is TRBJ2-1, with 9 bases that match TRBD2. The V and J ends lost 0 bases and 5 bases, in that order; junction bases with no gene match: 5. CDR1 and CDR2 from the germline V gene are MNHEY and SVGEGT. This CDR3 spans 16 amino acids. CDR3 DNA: TGTGCCAGCAGTTACTCGACGCGGGGGGGCGACAATGAGCAGTTCTTC. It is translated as CASSYSTRGGDNEQFF.

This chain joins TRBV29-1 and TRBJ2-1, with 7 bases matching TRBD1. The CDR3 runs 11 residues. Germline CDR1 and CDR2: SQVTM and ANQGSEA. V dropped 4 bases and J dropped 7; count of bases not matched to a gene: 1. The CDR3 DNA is TGCAGCGTTGTCAGGGGGAATGAGCAGTTCTTC. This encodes CSVVRGNEQFF.

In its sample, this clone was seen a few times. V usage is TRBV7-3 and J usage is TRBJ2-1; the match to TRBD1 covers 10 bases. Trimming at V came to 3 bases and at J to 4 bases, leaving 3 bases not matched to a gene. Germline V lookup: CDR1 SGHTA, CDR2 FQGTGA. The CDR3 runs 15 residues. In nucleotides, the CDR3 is TGTGCCAGCAGCTTCGGACAGGGGGAATACAATGAGCAGTTCTTC. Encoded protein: CASSFGQGEYNEQFF.

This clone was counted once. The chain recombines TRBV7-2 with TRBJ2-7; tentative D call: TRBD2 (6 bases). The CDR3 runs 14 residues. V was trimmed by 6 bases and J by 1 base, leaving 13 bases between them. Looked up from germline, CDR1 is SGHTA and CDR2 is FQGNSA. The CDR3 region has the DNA TGTGCCAGCAGGCGGGATCCTCAATCCTACGAGCAGTACTTC. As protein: CASRRDPQSYEQYF.

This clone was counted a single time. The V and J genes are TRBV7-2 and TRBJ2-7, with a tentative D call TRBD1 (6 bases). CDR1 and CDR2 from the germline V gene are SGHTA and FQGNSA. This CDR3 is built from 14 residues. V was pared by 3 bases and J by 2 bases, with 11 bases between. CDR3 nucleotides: TGTGCCAGCAGCTTCGGGACAAAGACCTACGAGCAGTACTTC. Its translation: CASSFGTKTYEQYF.

The CDR3 region is CASSFIADTQYF. The CDR3, as DNA: TGTGCCAGCAGTTTTATAGCAGATACGCAGTATTTT. This sequence joins TRBV27 and TRBJ2-3; D call uncertain. CDR3 length: 12 residues. V lost 3 bases to trimming and J lost 4 bases, with 5 bases between them. Germline loops: CDR1 MNHEY, CDR2 SMNVEV (reference sequence).

The CDR3 nucleotides are TGTGCCAGCACCCCAAAGGGGGCAGAGAACACTGAAGCTTTCTTT. Translated: CASTPKGAENTEAFF. The rearrangement joins TRBV9 to TRBJ1-1, with TRBD1 matching over 7 bases. The germline V gene encodes CDR1 SGDLS and CDR2 YYNGEE. V shed 6 bases, J shed 1 base, and the junction held 9 bases outside the gene matches. The CDR3 length is 15 residues.

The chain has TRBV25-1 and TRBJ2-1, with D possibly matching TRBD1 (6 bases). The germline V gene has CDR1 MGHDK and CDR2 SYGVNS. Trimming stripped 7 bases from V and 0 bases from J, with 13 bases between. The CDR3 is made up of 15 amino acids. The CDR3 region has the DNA TGTGCCAGCACACCGGACAGTTTCTCCTACAATGAGCAGTTCTTC. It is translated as CASTPDSFSYNEQFF.

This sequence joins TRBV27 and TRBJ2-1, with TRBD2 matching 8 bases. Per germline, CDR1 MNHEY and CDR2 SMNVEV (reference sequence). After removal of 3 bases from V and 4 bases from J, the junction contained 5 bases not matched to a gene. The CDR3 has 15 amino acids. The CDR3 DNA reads TGTGCCAGCAGTTTGATTAGCGGGACTTACAATGAGCAGTTCTTC. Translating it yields CASSLISGTYNEQFF.

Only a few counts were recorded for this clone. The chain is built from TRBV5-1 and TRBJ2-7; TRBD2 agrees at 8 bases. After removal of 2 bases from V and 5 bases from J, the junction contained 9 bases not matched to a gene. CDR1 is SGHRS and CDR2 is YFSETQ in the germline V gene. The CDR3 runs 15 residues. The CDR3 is CASSFSGGGKNEQYF. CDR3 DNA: TGCGCCAGCAGCTTTTCTGGCGGGGGGAAGAACGAGCAGTACTTC.

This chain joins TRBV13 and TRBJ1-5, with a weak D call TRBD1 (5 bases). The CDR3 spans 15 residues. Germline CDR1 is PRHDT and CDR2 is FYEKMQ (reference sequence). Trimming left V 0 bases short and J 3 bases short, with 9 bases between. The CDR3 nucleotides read TGTGCCAGCAGCTTAGGCCGGGGGGACAATCAGCCCCAGCATTTT. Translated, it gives CASSLGRGDNQPQHF.

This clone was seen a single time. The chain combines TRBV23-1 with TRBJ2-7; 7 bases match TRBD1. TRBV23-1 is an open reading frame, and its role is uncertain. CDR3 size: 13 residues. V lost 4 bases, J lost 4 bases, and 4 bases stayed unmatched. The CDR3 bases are TGCGCCAGCAGTCTCTACAGGGGTTACGAGCAGTACTTC. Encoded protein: CASSLYRGYEQYF.

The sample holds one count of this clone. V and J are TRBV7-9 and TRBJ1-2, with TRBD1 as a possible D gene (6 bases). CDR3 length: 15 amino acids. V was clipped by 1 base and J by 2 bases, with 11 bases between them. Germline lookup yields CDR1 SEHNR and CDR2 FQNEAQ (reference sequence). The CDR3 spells CASSLGSGGNYGYTF. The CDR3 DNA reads TGTGCCAGCAGCTTAGGATCGGGGGGCAACTATGGCTACACCTTC.

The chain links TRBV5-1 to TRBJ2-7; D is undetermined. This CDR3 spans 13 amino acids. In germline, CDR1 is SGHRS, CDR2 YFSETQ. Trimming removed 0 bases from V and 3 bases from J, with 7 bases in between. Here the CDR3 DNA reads TGCGCCAGCAGCTTGGTGGCAGACTACGAGCAGTACTTC. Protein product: CASSLVADYEQYF.

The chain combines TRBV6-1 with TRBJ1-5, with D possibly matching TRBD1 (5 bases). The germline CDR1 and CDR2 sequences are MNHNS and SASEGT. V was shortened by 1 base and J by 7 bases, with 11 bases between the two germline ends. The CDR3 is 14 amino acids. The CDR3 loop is CASSEGGGGQPQHF. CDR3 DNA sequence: TGTGCCAGCAGTGAAGGGGGGGGTGGCCAGCCCCAGCATTTT.

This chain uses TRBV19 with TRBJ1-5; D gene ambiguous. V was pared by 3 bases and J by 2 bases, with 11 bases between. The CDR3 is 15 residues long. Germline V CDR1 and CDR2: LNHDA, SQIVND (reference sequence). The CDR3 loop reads CASSMSGLGNQPQHF. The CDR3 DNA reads TGTGCCAGTAGTATGTCCGGTCTCGGCAATCAGCCCCAGCATTTT. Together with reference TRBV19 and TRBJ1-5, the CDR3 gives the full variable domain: DGGITQSPKYLFRKEGQNVTLSCEQNLNHDAMYWYRQDPGQGLRLIYYSQIVNDFQKGDIAEGYSVSREKKESFPLTVTSAQKNPTAFYLCASSMSGLGNQPQHFGDGTRLSIL.